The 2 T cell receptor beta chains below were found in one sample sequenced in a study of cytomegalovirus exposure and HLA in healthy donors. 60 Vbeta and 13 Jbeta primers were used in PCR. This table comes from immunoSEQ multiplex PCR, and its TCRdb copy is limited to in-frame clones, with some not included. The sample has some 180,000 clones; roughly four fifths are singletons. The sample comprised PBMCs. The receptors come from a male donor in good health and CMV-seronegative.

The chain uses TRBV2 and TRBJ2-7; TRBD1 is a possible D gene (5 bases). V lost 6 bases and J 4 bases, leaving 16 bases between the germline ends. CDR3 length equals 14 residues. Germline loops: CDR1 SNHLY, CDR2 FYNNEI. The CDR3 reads CASRGADRDYEQYF. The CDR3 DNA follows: TGTGCCAGCAGAGGGGCCGACAGAGATTACGAGCAGTACTTC.

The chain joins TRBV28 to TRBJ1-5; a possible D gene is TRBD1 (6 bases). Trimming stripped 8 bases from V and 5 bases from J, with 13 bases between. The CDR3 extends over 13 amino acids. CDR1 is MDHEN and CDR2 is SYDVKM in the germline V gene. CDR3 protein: CASLDTGHQPQHF. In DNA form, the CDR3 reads TGTGCCAGCCTCGACACAGGGCATCAGCCCCAGCATTTT. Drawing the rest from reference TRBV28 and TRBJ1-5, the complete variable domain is DVKVTQSSRYLVKRTGEKVFLECVQDMDHENMFWYRQDPGLGLRLIYFSYDVKMKEKGDIPEGYSVSREKKERFSLILESASTNQTSMYLCASLDTGHQPQHFGDGTRLSIL.